A single sample is the source of the 20 T cell receptor beta chains below, sequenced in a study of T cell responses to AZD1222 COVID-19 vaccine. Measured with immunoSEQ multiplex PCR; TCRdb has only the in-frame clones, and not every one. The sample consists of over 100,000 clones, roughly 90% of them appearing once. The sample consisted of peripheral blood, taken on day 0 of AZD1222 vaccination. The receptors were sampled from an adult in good health.

J is TRBJ1-1 and V is TRBV18; D remains unclear. Germline values: CDR1 KGHSH, CDR2 LQKENI. The CDR3 consists of 15 residues. Trimming took off 2 bases at V and 3 bases at J, with 13 bases between the two ends. CDR3 nucleotide sequence: TGTGCCAGCTCACCAGAGGGTAGAGTAGACACTGAAGCTTTCTTT. Translating it yields CASSPEGRVDTEAFF.

There are a few counts of this clone. The genes are TRBV6-6 and TRBJ1-2, with TRBD1 matching 10 bases. V lost 5 bases and J lost 2; bases outside the gene matches: 14. Germline V gene sequence: CDR1 MNHNY, CDR2 SVGAGI (reference sequence). This CDR3 has 18 residues. The CDR3 nucleotides are TGTGCCAGCAGTCCAAGACAGGGGGCGATTCTCTTGAACTATGGCTACACCTTC. This translates into CASSPRQGAILLNYGYTF.

This clone was found a few times. This chain joins TRBV5-5 and TRBJ2-7; TRBD1 matches at 9 bases. J gave up 4 bases and V 4 bases, and 9 bases lay outside the gene matches. The CDR3 covers 15 residues. Germline assignment: CDR1 SGHKS and CDR2 YYEKEE (reference sequence). DNA for the CDR3: TGTGCCAGCAGCCCGAGCCTGGGACAGGGTTACGAGCAGTACTTC. Protein product: CASSPSLGQGYEQYF.

V usage is TRBV6-1 and J usage is TRBJ2-7; 7 bases fit TRBD1. CDR3 length equals 14 residues. The V segment lost 7 bases and the J segment 3 bases; nucleotides outside the gene matches: 9. Germline V gene sequence: CDR1 MNHNS, CDR2 SASEGT. CDR3 bases: TGTGCCAGCAATATACCCCGGGACAGCTACGAGCAGTACGTC. Its protein product is CASNIPRDSYEQYV.

The chain couples TRBV5-6 to TRBJ1-4; TRBD1 is a possible D gene (5 bases). The CDR3 sequence is 16 residues long. V gave up 2 bases and J gave up 5 bases, with 16 bases separating them. The germline CDR1 and CDR2 sequences are SGHDT and YYEEEE. The DNA of the CDR3 is TGTGCCAGCAGCTTAACGGTTGGGGCTTCGAATGAAAAACTGTTTTTT. It encodes CASSLTVGASNEKLFF.

Only one count was recorded for this clone. The genes are TRBV11-3 and TRBJ2-5; 11 bases agree with TRBD2. The CDR3 runs 14 residues. Germline CDR1 SGHNT, CDR2 YENEEA. Trimming took 3 bases from V and 7 from J; bases not matched to a gene: 4. The CDR3 sequence: CASSFSGTSGTQYF. The CDR3 DNA reads TGTGCCAGCAGCTTCTCCGGGACTAGCGGGACCCAGTACTTC.

This chain joins TRBV5-4 and TRBJ2-7; TRBD2 aligns across 7 bases. The junction had 6 bases not matched to a gene; V was cut back by 4 bases and J by 2 bases. This CDR3 comprises 14 residues. Germline V gene lookup returns CDR1 SGHNT and CDR2 YYREEE (reference sequence). DNA for the CDR3: TGTGCCAGCAGCCCAGGACTAGAACCCTACGAGCAGTACTTC. This gives the protein CASSPGLEPYEQYF.

The rearrangement joins TRBV6-5 to TRBJ2-5; D assignment may be TRBD1 or TRBD2 (5 bases each). Per the germline V gene, CDR1 is MNHEY and CDR2 is SVGAGI. This CDR3 is 13 amino acids long. V lost 4 bases and J 7 bases, leaving 13 bases between the germline ends. The CDR3 region is CASSWGREGTQYF. The CDR3 bases are TGTGCCAGCAGTTGGGGCCGAGAGGGGACCCAGTACTTC.

The CDR3 protein is CASSRQGSNQPQHF. CDR3 sequence (DNA): TGTGCCAGCAGCCGACAAGGGAGCAATCAGCCCCAGCATTTT. This rearrangement joins TRBV6-2 or TRBV6-3 to TRBJ1-5; D unclear. The CDR3 is 14 amino acids. Germline values: CDR1 MNHEY, CDR2 SVGEGT. The V end lost 6 bases, the J end lost 1 base, and 10 bases lay between the germline ends.

The chain links TRBV3-1 (or the pseudogene TRBV3-2) to TRBJ2-7; 7 bases are shared with TRBD1. CDR3 length equals 14 residues. Germline assignment: CDR1 LGHDT and CDR2 YNNKEL (reference sequence). The junction had 7 bases not matched to a gene; V was cut back by 1 base and J by 7 bases. The CDR3 region is CASSQAPDRLEQYF. CDR3 DNA sequence: TGTGCCAGCAGCCAAGCCCCGGACAGGCTGGAGCAGTACTTC.

The chain joins TRBV11-3 to TRBJ2-3, with D tentatively TRBD2 (5 bases). CDR1 SGHNT and CDR2 YENEEA come from the germline V gene. Trimming stripped 7 bases from V and 1 base from J, with 12 bases between. The CDR3 consists of 14 residues. The CDR3 nucleotides read TGTGCCAGCACCCCCGGGCGGGGCACAGATACGCAGTATTTT. Translation: CASTPGRGTDTQYF.

The gene calls are TRBV7-3 and TRBJ1-1; TRBD1 agrees at 11 bases. Germline V CDR1 and CDR2: SGHTA, FQGTGA. With V trimmed by 1 base and J by 0 bases, 10 bases remained unmatched. CDR3 length: 19 residues. The CDR3: CASSLKGDRTGGMNTEAFF. The CDR3 region has the DNA TGTGCCAGCAGCTTAAAAGGGGACCGGACAGGGGGCATGAACACTGAAGCTTTCTTT.

This chain uses TRBV29-1 with TRBJ1-2; D call uncertain. In germline, CDR1 is SQVTM, CDR2 ANQGSEA. Trimming removed 3 bases at V and 4 bases at J, with 24 bases between. The CDR3 totals 17 residues. The DNA of the CDR3 is TGCAGCGTTGAGGCCCTGCGGCCCTCCTGGGCCGGCTATGGCTACACCTTC. Residues: CSVEALRPSWAGYGYTF.

The chain couples TRBV2 to TRBJ1-6; a weak D match, TRBD1 (5 bases). The CDR3 loop spans 12 amino acids. V was cut by 8 bases and J by 5 bases, with 7 bases left in between. The germline gives CDR1 SNHLY, CDR2 FYNNEI. CDR3 nucleotides: TGTGCCAGCGCCAGGGATAATTCACCCCTCCACTTT. It specifies CASARDNSPLHF. Drawing the rest from reference TRBV2 and TRBJ1-6, the complete variable domain is EPEVTQTPSHQVTQMGQEVILRCVPISNHLYFYWYRQILGQKVEFLVSFYNNEISEKSEIFDDQFSVERPDGSNFTLKIRSTKLEDSAMYFCASARDNSPLHFGNGTRLTVT.

CDR3 region: CATSRGGAGSYNEQFF. Written as DNA, the CDR3 is TGTGCCACCAGCAGAGGGGGAGCGGGGTCATACAATGAGCAGTTCTTC. The gene calls are TRBV15 and TRBJ2-1; TRBD2 matches 7 bases. This CDR3 is built from 16 residues. Per the germline V gene, CDR1 is LNHNV and CDR2 is YYDKDF (reference sequence). Losses at the gene ends were 1 base for V and 4 bases for J; bases not matched to a gene: 7. Complete variable domain (other parts from reference TRBV15 and TRBJ2-1): DAMVIQNPRYQVTQFGKPVTLSCSQTLNHNVMYWYQQKSSQAPKLLFHYYDKDFNNEADTPDNFQSRRPNTSFCFLDIRSPGLGDTAMYLCATSRGGAGSYNEQFFGPGTRLTVL.

The chain uses TRBV19 and TRBJ2-1; TRBD2 matches at 7 bases. J lost 0 bases, V lost 7 bases, and 9 bases had no gene match. The germline V gene encodes CDR1 LNHDA and CDR2 SQIVND (reference sequence). The CDR3 is 16 amino acids. The CDR3 reads CASKPTSVSSYNEQFF. The DNA of the CDR3 is TGTGCCAGTAAACCTACTAGCGTGAGCTCCTACAATGAGCAGTTCTTC.

V gene TRBV6-5 combines with J gene TRBJ1-6, with D possibly TRBD1 on 6 matching bases. Germline V lookup: CDR1 MNHEY, CDR2 SVGAGI. The CDR3 runs to 16 residues. V was shortened by 0 bases and J by 8 bases, with 14 bases between the two germline ends. CDR3 coding DNA: TGTGCCAGCAGTTACTCCCAAGGACAGAGAGATTCACCCCTCCACTTT. This gives the protein CASSYSQGQRDSPLHF.

This clone was seen only once. At one boundary the junction diverges from the germline segment, which might be a read error. The genes are TRBV9 and TRBJ2-1, with D hard to call. There are 12 residues in the CDR3. Per the germline V gene, CDR1 is SGDLS and CDR2 is YYNGEE. The DNA for the CDR3 is TGTGCCGGCAGCTTGGGATTTCGTGAGCAGTTCTTC. Protein: CAGSLGFREQFF. The complete variable domain, with remaining parts taken from reference TRBV9 and TRBJ2-1, reads DSGVTQTPKHLITATGQRVTLRCSPRSGDLSVYWYQQSLDQGLQFLIQYYNGEERAKGNILERFSAQQFPDLHSELNLSSLELGDSALYFCAGSLGFREQFFGPGTRLTVL.

The chain is built from TRBV9 and TRBJ1-1; the D is unclear. The CDR3 runs to 14 residues. The germline CDR1 and CDR2 sequences are SGDLS and YYNGEE. Trimming left V 1 base short and J 4 bases short, with 11 bases between. Here the CDR3 reads CASSVNPTGTEAFF. In DNA, the CDR3 is TGTGCCAGCAGCGTAAATCCGACGGGCACTGAAGCTTTCTTT.

The genes are TRBV3-1 (or the pseudogene TRBV3-2) and TRBJ2-7; weak D call: TRBD2 (5 bases). The CDR3 contains 14 residues. Per germline, CDR1 LGHDT and CDR2 YNNKEL (reference sequence). Between the trimmed V and J ends, which lost 0 bases and 4 bases, there was a span of 10 bases. This CDR3 is CASSQEGGLYEQYF. In DNA, the CDR3 is TGTGCCAGCAGCCAAGAGGGCGGGCTATACGAGCAGTACTTC.